The 30 T cell receptor beta chains in this list originate from one sample, sequenced in a study of blood T cell repertoires in COVID-19. The assay was immunoSEQ multiplex PCR, and TCRdb's table has in-frame clones only and misses some. The table lists about 98,000 clones, 82% of them singletons. Sequences were obtained from peripheral blood. All receptors come from a man at least 80 years old with acute or convalescent COVID-19.

V is TRBV6-5 and J is TRBJ1-1; perhaps TRBD1 as D (5 bases). V shed 8 bases and J shed 1 base, with 8 bases lying between them. Germline V gene data show CDR1 as MNHEY and CDR2 as SVGAGI. The CDR3 is 12 residues long. The CDR3 loop is CASDQGNTEAFF. In nucleotides, the CDR3 is TGTGCCAGCGACCAGGGGAACACTGAAGCTTTCTTT.

This rearrangement joins TRBV5-8 to TRBJ1-2, with a weak D call TRBD1 (6 bases). CDR3 length: 16 residues. Trimming cost V 0 bases and J 2 bases, with 14 bases left between them. Germline CDR1 and CDR2: SGHTS and YDEGEE. The DNA for the CDR3 is TGTGCCAGCAGCTTGGTGGACAGCGGTTTCAACTATGGCTACACCTTC. Translating gives CASSLVDSGFNYGYTF.

The chain couples TRBV2 to TRBJ1-6; a weak D match, TRBD1 (6 bases). Trimming stripped 3 bases from V and 5 bases from J, with 14 bases between. The germline V gene has CDR1 SNHLY and CDR2 FYNNEI. The CDR3 extends over 16 amino acids. In DNA form, the CDR3 reads TGTGCCAGCAGTGACCAGGGACAAACTAATAATTCACCCCTCCACTTT. Protein sequence: CASSDQGQTNNSPLHF.

This chain connects TRBV2 to TRBJ1-5; TRBD1 is a possible D gene (6 bases). With 5 bases removed from V and 0 bases from J, the gap between germline ends came to 8 bases. Germline lookup yields CDR1 SNHLY and CDR2 FYNNEI. The CDR3 has 14 residues. CDR3 coding DNA: TGTGCCAGCAGTTTCAGGGGTAGCAATCAGCCCCAGCATTTT. Amino acids: CASSFRGSNQPQHF.

V and J are TRBV27 and TRBJ2-7; 8 bases fit TRBD2. The CDR3 is made up of 16 amino acids. V was clipped by 5 bases and J by 6 bases; unmatched bases: 15. The germline V gene has CDR1 MNHEY and CDR2 SMNVEV (reference sequence). The CDR3 is CASSHTGPRTSFEQYF. DNA of the CDR3: TGTGCCAGCAGTCATACAGGGCCACGGACTAGCTTCGAGCAGTACTTC.

This clone was picked up one time. J is TRBJ1-1 and V is TRBV7-2; no definite D call. The CDR3 has 15 residues. Trimming removed 2 bases at V and 1 base at J, with 11 bases between. Germline loops: CDR1 SGHTA, CDR2 FQGNSA. CDR3 bases: TGTGCCAGCAGCTTAACTAGAACGGGGAACACTGAAGCTTTCTTT. Translation gives CASSLTRTGNTEAFF.

The V and J genes are TRBV7-2 and TRBJ1-2; no clear D. The CDR3 sequence is 14 residues long. The germline V gene encodes CDR1 SGHTA and CDR2 FQGNSA. V lost 5 bases, J lost 4 bases, and 14 bases lay in between. In DNA, the CDR3 is TGTGCCAGCAGCCCCCGGGTGGAATCCTATGGCTACACCTTC. Translating gives CASSPRVESYGYTF.

The chain is built from TRBV6-2 or TRBV6-3 and TRBJ1-2; D might be TRBD1 (6 bases). Germline V gene data show CDR1 as MNHEY and CDR2 as SVGEGT. V lost 4 bases, J lost 0 bases, and 12 bases lay in between. The CDR3 is 15 residues long. The CDR3 DNA sequence: TGTGCCAGCAGTTCTGACAGGCCTACTAACTATGGCTACACCTTC. As protein: CASSSDRPTNYGYTF.

This chain connects TRBV30 to TRBJ2-5; the match to TRBD2 covers 12 bases. The CDR3 sequence is 16 residues long. Per germline, CDR1 GTSNPN and CDR2 SVGIG (reference sequence). V was pared by 1 base and J by 5 bases, with 8 bases of the junction left unmatched. The CDR3 bases are TGTGCCTGGAGTGCCCCACTAGCGGGGGGCGGGGAGACCCAGTACTTC. Its protein is CAWSAPLAGGGETQYF.

This clone was found a few times. V and J are TRBV11-3 and TRBJ2-3, with D possibly being TRBD2 (5 bases). The CDR3 has 16 amino acids. Germline assignment: CDR1 SGHNT and CDR2 YENEEA. Trimming removed 5 bases from V and 1 base from J, with 16 bases in between. The CDR3 loop is CASSPGSVGGTDTQYF. CDR3 in DNA: TGTGCCAGCAGCCCAGGATCGGTGGGAGGCACAGATACGCAGTATTTT.

The chain couples TRBV19 to TRBJ1-1; D might be TRBD1 (5 bases). Germline V gives CDR1 LNHDA, CDR2 SQIVND (reference sequence). CDR3 length: 15 amino acids. The germline V and J ends were trimmed by 3 bases and 3 bases, with 14 bases remaining between them. CDR3 DNA sequence: TGTGCCAGTAGTATGACGGGGGTGAATCACACTGAAGCTTTCTTT. This gives the protein CASSMTGVNHTEAFF.

In regard to this clone: The same CDR3 is also encoded by other DNA sequences in this sample. V gene TRBV5-5 combines with J gene TRBJ2-7; D is ambiguous. Germline CDR1 and CDR2: SGHKS and YYEKEE (reference sequence). Trimming removed 4 bases at V and 0 bases at J, with 5 bases between. This CDR3 region has 12 residues. CDR3 bases: TGTGCCAGCAGCCTTAGCTCCTACGAGCAGTACTTC. Protein product: CASSLSSYEQYF.

V and J are TRBV6-5 and TRBJ1-2; 7 bases map to TRBD1. This CDR3 spans 16 amino acids. Germline V lookup: CDR1 MNHEY, CDR2 SVGAGI. V gave up 2 bases and J gave up 3 bases; unmatched junction bases: 9. CDR3 in DNA: TGTGCCAGCAGTTACCATCAACAGGGGAGCGACTATGGCTACACCTTC. It encodes CASSYHQQGSDYGYTF.

The J gene is TRBJ2-5, the V gene TRBV11-2, with 8 nucleotides matching TRBD1. The CDR3 totals 16 residues. Germline-derived CDR1 and CDR2 are SGHAT and FQNNGV. Trimming took 1 base from V and 5 from J; bases not matched to a gene: 9. CDR3: CASSLGPQGAGETQYF. In DNA form, the CDR3 reads TGTGCCAGCAGCTTAGGTCCCCAGGGGGCCGGGGAGACCCAGTACTTC.

This clone was seen a single time. The chain recombines TRBV24-1 with TRBJ2-1; TRBD2 aligns across 10 bases. CDR3 length equals 17 residues. The V segment lost 4 bases and the J segment 1 base; nucleotides outside the gene matches: 6. Germline V gene lookup returns CDR1 KGHDR and CDR2 SFDVKD. CDR3: CATSDTPSGGSYNEQFF. CDR3 coding DNA: TGTGCCACCAGTGACACCCCTAGCGGGGGTTCCTACAATGAGCAGTTCTTC.

This clone was observed a few times. This chain connects TRBV4-3 to TRBJ1-1; D is perhaps TRBD1 (5 bases). Looked up from germline, CDR1 is LGHNA and CDR2 is YSLEER. V was trimmed by 4 bases and J by 0 bases, leaving 12 bases between them. There are 15 residues in the CDR3. Written as DNA, the CDR3 is TGCGCCAGCAGCCCTGATCGGGGGTTGAACACTGAAGCTTTCTTT. Protein: CASSPDRGLNTEAFF.

This rearrangement joins TRBV13 to TRBJ2-7; TRBD1 matches at 8 bases. The CDR3 spans 13 residues. The germline CDR1 and CDR2 sequences are PRHDT and FYEKMQ (reference sequence). J lost 5 bases, V lost 6 bases, and 6 bases had no gene match. DNA of the CDR3: TGTGCCAGCAGGTTTAGACAGGGGCACGAGCAGTACTTC. It translates to CASRFRQGHEQYF.

A few counts support this clone. Other DNA sequences in the sample encode the same CDR3. CDR3 amino acids: CSARAGDGYTF. CDR3 coding DNA: TGCAGTGCTAGAGCAGGGGATGGCTACACCTTC. J is TRBJ1-2 and V is TRBV20-1; maybe TRBD1 (6 bases). Trimming cost V 1 base and J 6 bases, with 6 bases left between them. The CDR3 runs to 11 residues. Germline V gives CDR1 DFQATT, CDR2 SNEGSKA (reference sequence).

The sample holds a few counts of this clone. The rearrangement links TRBV6-1 to TRBJ2-3; D is perhaps TRBD2 (5 bases). Germline CDR1 MNHNS, CDR2 SASEGT. This CDR3 has 13 residues. V shed 2 bases and J shed 8 bases, with 11 bases lying between them. The CDR3 nucleotides read TGTGCCAGCAGTGAACGGGGTCAAGGTACGCAGTATTTT. As protein: CASSERGQGTQYF.

This sequence joins TRBV7-8 and TRBJ1-5; no definite D call. The length of the CDR3 is 16 residues. Germline CDR1 SGHVS, CDR2 FQNEAQ. V gave up 0 bases and J gave up 0 bases, with 9 bases separating them. Here the CDR3 reads CASSLARHISNQPQHF. Written as DNA, the CDR3 is TGTGCCAGCAGCTTAGCTCGACACATTAGCAATCAGCCCCAGCATTTT.

For the CDR3, the DNA is TGTGCCAGCACGTCGTCCGGGATCGGGGAGCTGTTTTTT. Translated, it gives CASTSSGIGELFF. The chain recombines TRBV3-1 (or the pseudogene TRBV3-2) with TRBJ2-2; D may be TRBD2 (5 bases). The CDR3 spans 13 residues. Germline loops: CDR1 LGHDT, CDR2 YNNKEL (reference sequence). V was clipped by 7 bases and J by 7 bases, with 13 bases between them.

This clone appeared once. This chain uses TRBV5-1 with TRBJ2-3; 9 nucleotides line up with TRBD2. V dropped 4 bases and J dropped 4; count of bases not matched to a gene: 10. Per germline, CDR1 SGHRS and CDR2 YFSETQ. This CDR3 has 16 residues. CDR3 nucleotides: TGCGCCAGCAGCGAATATAGCGGGAGTGTCTCAGATACGCAGTATTTT. It yields the protein CASSEYSGSVSDTQYF.

This chain connects TRBV6-2 or TRBV6-3 to TRBJ1-1; TRBD1 might be the D (6 bases). CDR3 size: 17 residues. Germline V CDR1 and CDR2: MNHEY, SVGEGT. Between the trimmed V and J ends, which lost 6 bases and 2 bases, there was a span of 22 bases. The CDR3 DNA reads as TGTGCCAGCAGCCTTACAACCGGGACACCTTACAACACTGAAGCTTTCTTT. Amino acids: CASSLTTGTPYNTEAFF.

V is TRBV4-3 and J is TRBJ2-6, with TRBD1 matching 8 bases. V shed 4 bases, J shed 4 bases, and the junction held 6 bases outside the gene matches. The CDR3 is made up of 16 amino acids. Germline V gives CDR1 LGHNA, CDR2 YSLEER. The chain's CDR3 is CASSRQGALGANVLTF. The CDR3 DNA reads as TGCGCCAGCAGCCGCCAGGGGGCGTTGGGGGCCAACGTCCTGACTTTC.

The V gene is TRBV5-1, the J gene TRBJ1-4; tentative D call: TRBD1 (5 bases). Germline CDR1 SGHRS, CDR2 YFSETQ. The length of the CDR3 is 18 residues. The germline V and J ends were trimmed by 3 bases and 6 bases, with 24 bases remaining between them. CDR3 sequence: CASSSALATAGKYEKLFF. CDR3 coding DNA: TGCGCCAGCAGCTCTGCTTTGGCGACAGCGGGGAAGTATGAAAAACTGTTTTTT.

CDR3 protein: CASSLRTSGDTQYF. CDR3 coding DNA: TGTGCCAGCAGTTTAAGGACCAGCGGAGATACGCAGTATTTT. This chain uses TRBV28 with TRBJ2-3; D possibly corresponds to TRBD2 (5 bases). The CDR3 covers 14 residues. Trimming left V 2 bases short and J 5 bases short, with 11 bases between. The germline gives CDR1 MDHEN, CDR2 SYDVKM. Supplemented by reference TRBV28 and TRBJ2-3, the full variable domain reads DVKVTQSSRYLVKRTGEKVFLECVQDMDHENMFWYRQDPGLGLRLIYFSYDVKMKEKGDIPEGYSVSREKKERFSLILESASTNQTSMYLCASSLRTSGDTQYFGPGTRLTVL.

This clone was seen once. The chain has TRBV12-5 and TRBJ2-1; 13 bases are a match to TRBD2. CDR3 length: 16 amino acids. Looked up from germline, CDR1 is LGHNT and CDR2 is FRNRAP. V trimming: 1 base; J trimming: 7 bases; junction bases outside the gene matches: 4. CDR3 sequence (DNA): TGTGCTAGTGGTTTGGGACTAGCGGGAGGTAGTAATGAGCAGTTCTTC. Amino acid sequence: CASGLGLAGGSNEQFF.

The rearrangement joins TRBV11-3 to TRBJ2-5; D may be TRBD2 (6 bases). The CDR3 has 13 residues. Germline CDR1 SGHNT, CDR2 YENEEA. V gave up 6 bases and J gave up 2 bases, with 10 bases separating them. This chain's CDR3 is CASSVSGQETQYF. The CDR3 DNA reads as TGTGCCAGCAGTGTCAGCGGGCAAGAGACCCAGTACTTC.

CDR3 in DNA: TGTGCCTGGAGTAGACCGGAGAGCAATCAGCCCCAGCATTTT. Protein: CAWSRPESNQPQHF. This chain joins TRBV30 and TRBJ1-5, with D unclear. This CDR3 has 14 residues. The ends were cut back, 2 bases at V and 1 base at J, with 9 bases in the middle. The germline CDR1 and CDR2 sequences are GTSNPN and SVGIG (reference sequence). The full variable domain, its missing parts supplied by reference TRBV30 and TRBJ1-5, is SQTIHQWPATLVQPVGSPLSLECTVEGTSNPNLYWYRQAAGRGLQLLFYSVGIGQISSEVPQNLSASRPQDRQFILSSKKLLLSDSGFYLCAWSRPESNQPQHFGDGTRLSIL.

The J gene is TRBJ2-2, the V gene TRBV5-1; possible D gene TRBD2, 5 bases. CDR3 length: 14 residues. Looked up from germline, CDR1 is SGHRS and CDR2 is YFSETQ. V was trimmed by 5 bases and J by 3 bases, leaving 11 bases between them. The CDR3 protein is CASSEGKHTGELFF. The CDR3, as DNA: TGCGCCAGCAGTGAGGGCAAACACACCGGGGAGCTGTTTTTT.